Listed below are T cell receptor beta chains from one sample, sequenced in a study of T-cell memory formation after mild COVID-19. TCRdb passed the 5' RACE reads through MiXCR, listing each CDR3 protein once. The sample has roughly 130,000 distinct CDR3 sequences, 16% seen once. Sequencing was performed on PBMCs or a T cell subset sorted from them (not recorded which). Source of these receptors: an adult woman who had mild COVID-19 (a few samples of this study predate the infection). Cell type and time point are not known. The CDR3 runs from the conserved cysteine through the conserved F or W.

TRBV6-5,TRBJ2-2,CASRSGGVDTGELFF
TRBV7-2,TRBJ1-1,CASSLPLTEAFF
TRBV7-6,TRBJ1-6,CASSLHRGGNSPLHF
TRBV7-7,TRBJ2-7,CASSFGQGAIYEQYF
TRBV6-2/TRBV6-3,TRBJ2-1,CASSTVPPEGVEQFF
TRBV12-3/TRBV12-4,TRBJ1-2,CASNQVNYGYTF
TRBV5-1,TRBJ2-1,CASSLTSGTNEQFF
TRBV27,TRBJ1-6,CASRGCEWNSPLHF
TRBV20-1,TRBJ2-3,CSANPLLPTDTQYF
TRBV12-3/TRBV12-4,TRBJ2-5,CASRKTGGHSETQYF
TRBV7-6,TRBJ2-4,CASAKLAVTNIQYF
TRBV2,TRBJ2-5,CASSEKGNPGAQYF
TRBV7-2,TRBJ1-6,CASSLVGQGNSPLHF
TRBV5-6,TRBJ2-4,CASSLGQRGGGNIQYF
TRBV4-3,TRBJ2-7,CASSQELDLDRGGYEQYF
TRBV27,TRBJ2-3,CASSLWGTSGGFLSSTDTQYF
TRBV5-6,TRBJ2-1,CASSLVWGEQFF
TRBV7-2,TRBJ2-7,CASSLADTHYEQYF
TRBV7-9,TRBJ2-2,CASSLARHATNTGELFF
TRBV2,TRBJ2-7,CASSVQVNYEQYF
TRBV25-1,TRBJ2-1,CASSYGGRNNEQFF
TRBV27,TRBJ2-7,CASSLKGPGNEQYF
TRBV3-1,TRBJ2-7,CASSQAASGSYEQYF
TRBV6-5,TRBJ1-1,CASTKGSMNTEAFF
TRBV29-1,TRBJ2-5,CSVVRFERESSQYF
TRBV7-9,TRBJ2-3,CASSLALRLAGAVSTDTQYF
TRBV20-1,TRBJ2-7,CSATVSLHEQYF
TRBV20-1,TRBJ2-1,CSAIDRAGEQFF